This TCR beta chain was obtained from a study of primary melanoma T cells and metastatic recurrence. Primary melanoma in these patients was surgically resected but could recur metastatically. Profiling relied on immunoSEQ multiplex PCR, and the TCRdb table lists in-frame clones only, not all of them. The sample includes around 150 clones, about 95% of them seen just once. The sequencing input was melanoma tumor tissue. This TCR derives from a human donor with melanoma.

The CDR3 region is CASSRGGSGNTIYF. The CDR3 region has the DNA TGTGCCAGCAGCCGGGGGGGCTCTGGAAACACCATATATTTT. The chain couples TRBV11-3 to TRBJ1-3, with D maybe TRBD1 (5 bases). V gave up 5 bases and J gave up 0 bases, with 8 bases separating them. Germline-derived CDR1 and CDR2 are SGHNT and YENEEA. The CDR3 contains 14 residues. Filled out from reference TRBV11-3 and TRBJ1-3, the complete variable domain reads EAGVVQSPRYKIIEKKQPVAFWCNPISGHNTLYWYLQNLGQGPELLIRYENEEAVDDSQLPKDRFSAERLKGVDSTLKIQPAELGDSAVYLCASSRGGSGNTIYFGEGSWLTVV.